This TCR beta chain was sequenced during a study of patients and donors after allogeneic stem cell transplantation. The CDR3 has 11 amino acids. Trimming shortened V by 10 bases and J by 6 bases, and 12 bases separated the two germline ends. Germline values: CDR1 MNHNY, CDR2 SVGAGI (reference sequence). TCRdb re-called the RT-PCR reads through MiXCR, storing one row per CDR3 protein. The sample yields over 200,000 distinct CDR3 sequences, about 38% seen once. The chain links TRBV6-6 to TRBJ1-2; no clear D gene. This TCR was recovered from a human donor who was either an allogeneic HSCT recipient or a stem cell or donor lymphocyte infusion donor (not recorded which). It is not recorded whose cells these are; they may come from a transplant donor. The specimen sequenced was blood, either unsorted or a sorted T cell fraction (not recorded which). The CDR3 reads CAIRSLDGYTF. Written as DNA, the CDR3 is TGTGCCATCCGGAGCCTGGATGGCTACACCTTC.